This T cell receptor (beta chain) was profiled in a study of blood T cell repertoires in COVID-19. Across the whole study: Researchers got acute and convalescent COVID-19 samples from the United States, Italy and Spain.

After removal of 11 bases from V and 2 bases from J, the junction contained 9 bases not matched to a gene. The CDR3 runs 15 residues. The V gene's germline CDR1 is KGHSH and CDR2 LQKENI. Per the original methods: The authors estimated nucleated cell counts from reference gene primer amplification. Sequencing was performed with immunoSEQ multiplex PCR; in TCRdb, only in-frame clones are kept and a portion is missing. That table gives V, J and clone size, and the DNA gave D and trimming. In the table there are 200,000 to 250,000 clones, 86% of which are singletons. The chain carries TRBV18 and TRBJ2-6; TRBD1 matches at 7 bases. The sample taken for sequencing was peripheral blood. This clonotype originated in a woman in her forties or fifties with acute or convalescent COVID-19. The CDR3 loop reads CASRVGGAGANVLTF. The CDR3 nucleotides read TGTGCCTCCCGGGTAGGGGGCGCTGGGGCCAACGTCCTGACTTTC.